This TCR beta chain derives from a study of blood T cell repertoires in COVID-19. Some clones are missing from TCRdb's copy, which holds only in-frame ones; the method was immunoSEQ multiplex PCR. Of approximately 170,000 clones listed, less than 85% were seen once; the top ten hold under 15%. V was shortened by 6 bases and J by 7 bases, with 15 bases between the two germline ends. CDR3 length equals 13 residues. Germline V gene lookup returns CDR1 SNHLY and CDR2 FYNNEI. This clone was recorded a few times. This TCR was sampled from a woman in her forties or fifties with acute or convalescent COVID-19. The chain is built from TRBV2 and TRBJ1-2; D may be TRBD1 (6 bases). The sample consisted of peripheral blood. The CDR3 DNA sequence: TGTGCCAGCAGGGTGACAGGAACGGTTGGCTACACCTTC. It specifies CASRVTGTVGYTF.